This note documents a single TCR beta chain sequence. The sample originates from a study of blood T cell repertoires in COVID-19. The germline V gene encodes CDR1 LGHNA and CDR2 YNFKEQ. The CDR3 has 14 amino acids. Trimming took off 1 base at V and 4 bases at J, with 10 bases between the two ends. Assay used: immunoSEQ multiplex PCR; TCRdb lists only in-frame clones, some missing. The sample yields tens of thousands of clones, 90% seen once. The clonotype originates from a man between 70 and 80 years old with acute or convalescent COVID-19. The V and J genes are TRBV4-2 and TRBJ2-5; D is possibly TRBD2 (7 bases). Sequences were obtained from peripheral blood. This chain's CDR3 is CASSQGGGPETQYF. CDR3 nucleotide sequence: TGTGCCAGCAGCCAAGGCGGGGGCCCAGAGACCCAGTACTTC.